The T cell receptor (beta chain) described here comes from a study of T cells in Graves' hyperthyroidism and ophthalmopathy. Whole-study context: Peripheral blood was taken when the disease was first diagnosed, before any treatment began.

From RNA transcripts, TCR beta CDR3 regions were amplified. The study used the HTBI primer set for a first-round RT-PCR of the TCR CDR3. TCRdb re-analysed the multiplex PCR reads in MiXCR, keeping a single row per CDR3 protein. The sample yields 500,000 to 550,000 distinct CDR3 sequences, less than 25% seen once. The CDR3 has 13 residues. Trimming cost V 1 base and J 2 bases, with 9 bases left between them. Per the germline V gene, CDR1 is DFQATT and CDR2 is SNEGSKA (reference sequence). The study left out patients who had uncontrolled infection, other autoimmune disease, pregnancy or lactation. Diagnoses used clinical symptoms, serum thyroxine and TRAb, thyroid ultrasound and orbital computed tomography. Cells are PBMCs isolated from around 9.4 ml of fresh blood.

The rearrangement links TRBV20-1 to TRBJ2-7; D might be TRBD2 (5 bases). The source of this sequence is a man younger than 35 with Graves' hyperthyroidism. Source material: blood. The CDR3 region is CSARGGLPYEQYF. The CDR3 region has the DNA TGCAGTGCTAGAGGCGGGTTACCCTACGAGCAGTACTTC.